This T cell receptor beta chain was documented in a study of sequential checkpoint blockade in melanoma. Produced via immunoSEQ multiplex PCR; TCRdb's table is partial and in-frame only. The table has about 14,000 clones, 65% to 85% seen once. The CDR3 has 13 amino acids. The germline V and J ends were trimmed by 3 bases and 1 base, with 7 bases remaining between them. CDR1 is MDHEN and CDR2 is SYDVKM in the germline V gene. The sample's treatment: randomized to nivolumab then ipilimumab (arm A) or the reverse (arm B). The TCR originated in a human patient with melanoma. Some clones in this sample may be carry-over from other donors' samples. V usage is TRBV28 and J usage is TRBJ2-7; TRBD2 is a possible D gene (5 bases). The sequencing here drew on CD8+ T cells sorted from blood (inferred from file names), taken from a patient given nivolumab and ipilimumab in sequence. CDR3: CASSFPGSYEQYF. CDR3 DNA: TGTGCCAGCAGTTTCCCGGGGTCCTACGAGCAGTACTTC.